Listed below are T cell receptor beta chains from one sample, sequenced in a study of early T cells in non-severe SARS-CoV-2 infection. TCRdb reprocessed the 5' RACE reads via MiXCR and lists one record per CDR3 protein. The top ten hold 3.5% to 5.5% of the sample, which has approximately 62,000 distinct CDR3 sequences, 12% seen once. Sample: whole blood. These receptor sequences come from an adult who was a healthcare worker with PCR-confirmed SARS-CoV-2 infection or an uninfected control (not recorded which). The CDR3 runs from the conserved cysteine through the conserved F or W. D genes are given only for firm matches. Some rows have no size entry. The others give once, few or many, or a class for an expanded clone.

clone_size | j_call | v_call | d_call | cdr3_nt | cdr3_aa
few | TRBJ2-6 | TRBV7-9 | NA | TGTGCCAGCAGCTTAGTTGGTTCTGGGGCCAACGTCCTGACTTTC | CASSLVGSGANVLTF
many | TRBJ2-7 | TRBV30 | NA | TGTGCCTGGAGTGTACGGGGATACGAGCAGTACTTC | CAWSVRGYEQYF
NA | TRBJ2-2 | TRBV28 | TRBD2 | TGTGCCAGCAGTCATTGGGGACTAGCGGGAGTTGGAACCGGGGAGCTGTTTTTT | CASSHWGLAGVGTGELFF
NA | TRBJ2-1 | TRBV9 | TRBD2 | TGTGCCAGCAGCCCGACTAGCGGGAGGGCCGATGAGCAGTTCTTC | CASSPTSGRADEQFF
many | TRBJ2-3 | TRBV11-2 | TRBD2 | TGTGCCAGCAGCTTTACTTCGGGGGGGCGAGATACGCAGTATTTT | CASSFTSGGRDTQYF
NA | TRBJ2-1 | TRBV7-2 | NA | TGTGCCAGCAGCTTAGCGAAAGCGCGTGAGCAGTTCTTC | CASSLAKAREQFF
few | TRBJ2-7 | TRBV7-9 | NA | TGTGCCACCACCGGGACACCGTCCTACGAGCAGTACTTC | CATTGTPSYEQYF
many | TRBJ2-1 | TRBV20-1 | NA | TGCAGTGCTTCCGGAGGCGGTGAGCAGTTCTTC | CSASGGGEQFF
many | TRBJ2-3 | TRBV15 | TRBD2 | TGTGCCACCACCGTGGGGGGGGGCACAGATACGCAGTATTTT | CATTVGGGTDTQYF
many | TRBJ1-4 | TRBV7-9 | NA | TGTGCCAGCAGTTTGGACGAAAAACTGTTTTTT | CASSLDEKLFF
many | TRBJ1-2 | TRBV7-9 | TRBD1 | TGTGCCAGCAGCTTCGGACAGGGGGCTACACCTAACTATGGCTACACCTTC | CASSFGQGATPNYGYTF
many | TRBJ1-1 | TRBV7-2 | NA | TGTGCCAGCAGCCCCCGTAAAGGGAACACTGAAGCTTTCTTT | CASSPRKGNTEAFF
many | TRBJ2-3 | TRBV10-2 | NA | TGCGCCAGCAGACTAGCTAGCACAGATACGCAGTATTTT | CASRLASTDTQYF
few | TRBJ2-2 | TRBV5-1 | NA | TGCGCCAGCAGGAAAGAGATCGCGAACACCGGGGAGCTGTTTTTT | CASRKEIANTGELFF
few | TRBJ1-2 | TRBV28 | TRBD1 | TGTGCCAGCAGGGGGGCAGGGGGAAACTATGGCTACACCTTC | CASRGAGGNYGYTF
NA | TRBJ2-1 | TRBV7-8 | TRBD2 | TGTGCCAGCAGCCGAGGACTAGCGGGGGGCAATGAGCAGTTCTTC | CASSRGLAGGNEQFF
few | TRBJ1-1 | TRBV18 | TRBD1 | TGTGCCAGCTCACTGGGACAGGTGGTGAACACTGAAGCTTTCTTT | CASSLGQVVNTEAFF
NA | TRBJ1-3 | TRBV30 | NA | TGTGCCTGGATGAAAGTTGGAAACACCATATATTTT | CAWMKVGNTIYF
many | TRBJ2-7 | TRBV5-1 | NA | TGCGCCAGCAGCTTGAATTTCGGCGGAAACTACGAGCAGTACTTC | CASSLNFGGNYEQYF
NA | TRBJ2-1 | TRBV6-1 | NA | TGTGCCAGCAGTGATTTCCCTCGAGGACCGTACAATGAGCAGTTCTTC | CASSDFPRGPYNEQFF
NA | TRBJ2-7 | TRBV3-1 | NA | TGTGCCAGCAGCCAACTGGGGGGTTCCTACGAGCAGTACTTC | CASSQLGGSYEQYF
NA | TRBJ2-7 | TRBV6-5 | NA | TGTGCCAGCAGTTACTCGGGATCCTACGAGCAGTACTTC | CASSYSGSYEQYF
many | TRBJ2-1 | TRBV11-2 | TRBD2 | TGTGCCAGCAGTCAAGATAGCGGGAGCGAAATCTTC | CASSQDSGSEIF
few | TRBJ2-1 | TRBV7-6 | TRBD2 | TGTGCCAGCAGCTTAGAGACTAGCGGGAGCTATGAGCAGTTCTTC | CASSLETSGSYEQFF
few | TRBJ2-5 | TRBV20-1 | NA | TGCAGTGCCACTAGCCCGGAAGAGACCCAGTACTTC | CSATSPEETQYF
NA | TRBJ2-1 | TRBV2 | NA | TGTGCCAGCCTTGGGTACGAGCAACACCGCTACAATGAGCAGTTCTTC | CASLGYEQHRYNEQFF
many | TRBJ2-3 | TRBV7-2 | NA | TGTGCCAGCAGCTTAGCGTGGTTGGCAGATACGCAGTATTTT | CASSLAWLADTQYF
NA | TRBJ2-1 | TRBV27 | TRBD1 | TGTGCCAGCAGTCGACCCACCGGGACAGGGATTTACAATGAGCAGTTCTTC | CASSRPTGTGIYNEQFF
few | TRBJ1-1 | TRBV11-2 | TRBD1 | TGTGCCAGCAGCTTACAGGGACAGTCGAACACTGAAGCTTTCTTT | CASSLQGQSNTEAFF
many | TRBJ1-3 | TRBV9 | TRBD1 | TGTGCCAGCAGCGTCGACGCAGGGGGTTCGGGAGGAAACACCATATATTTT | CASSVDAGGSGGNTIYF
few | TRBJ2-5 | TRBV7-6 | TRBD2 | TGTGCCAGCAGAGAAAGTAGCGGGGGGGCCTGGGAGACCCAGTACTTC | CASRESSGGAWETQYF
many | TRBJ2-1 | TRBV5-1 | TRBD2 | TGCGCCAGCAGCCCACTAGCGGGGGGGCCGTCGTCCCATGAGCAGTTCTTC | CASSPLAGGPSSHEQFF
few | TRBJ2-2 | TRBV6-4 | TRBD2 | TGTGCCAGCACCCCCGGGACTAGCGGGGCCGGGGGCACCGGGGAGCTGTTTTTT | CASTPGTSGAGGTGELFF
NA | TRBJ2-3 | TRBV30 | NA | TGTGCCTGCACACGGGGAAGCACAGATACGCAGTATTTT | CACTRGSTDTQYF
few | TRBJ2-1 | TRBV29-1 | NA | TGCAGCGTCGTTCCCCTCGGCAGGGCATCCTACAATGAGCAGTTCTTC | CSVVPLGRASYNEQFF
many | TRBJ2-5 | TRBV5-6 | NA | TGTGCCAGCAGCTCACCCCTGACTGAGACCCAGTACTTC | CASSSPLTETQYF
few | TRBJ2-3 | TRBV6-6 | NA | TGTGCCAGCAGTTACTCCTCGGGGGGCGGAGATACGCAGTATTTT | CASSYSSGGGDTQYF
few | TRBJ1-2 | TRBV6-1 | NA | TGTGCCAGCAGTGAAGACGGCTATGGCTACACCTTC | CASSEDGYGYTF
many | TRBJ2-3 | TRBV5-1 | NA | TGCGCCAGCAGCTCCGGGTATCCGGCAGATACGCAGTATTTT | CASSSGYPADTQYF
many | TRBJ2-3 | TRBV30 | NA | TGTGCCTGGAGTGTAGAAGGGGCTGCGAGCACAGATACGCAGTATTTT | CAWSVEGAASTDTQYF
NA | TRBJ2-7 | TRBV4-1 | TRBD1 | TGCGCCAGCAGCCAAGGCGAACAGGGGGCCTACGAGCAGTACTTC | CASSQGEQGAYEQYF
many | TRBJ2-7 | TRBV15 | NA | TGTGCCACCAGCAGAGATATGGCGGCCCCCCACGAGCAGTACTTC | CATSRDMAAPHEQYF
many | TRBJ2-5 | TRBV5-1 | TRBD1 | TGCGCCAGCAGCTTGCAACAGGGGTACCAAGAGACCCAGTACTTC | CASSLQQGYQETQYF
many | TRBJ2-7 | TRBV27 | TRBD2 | TGTGCCAGCAGTAAACCGGGACTAGCGAGCGAGCAGTACTTC | CASSKPGLASEQYF
medium-sized | TRBJ2-7 | TRBV11-2 | NA | TGTGCCAGCAGCTTGTCCCTGTCGGGATACGAGCAGTACTTC | CASSLSLSGYEQYF
few | TRBJ2-7 | TRBV7-9 | TRBD2 | TGTGCCAGCAGCGCAAAGTGGCGGGAGGTAAACTACGAGCAGTACTTC | CASSAKWREVNYEQYF
few | TRBJ1-5 | TRBV6-2/TRBV6-3 | NA | TGTGCCAGCAGCCAGATGGTGAGCGCCGATAGCAATCAGCCCCAGCATTTT | CASSQMVSADSNQPQHF
NA | TRBJ1-2 | TRBV7-9 | NA | TGTGCCAGCAGCTTAGGTGGGGAGACCTATGGCTACACCTTC | CASSLGGETYGYTF
few | TRBJ2-2 | TRBV7-2 | NA | TGTGCCAGCAGCTTGGTCCCGGGGGGGACAGGGAGCACCGGGGAGCTGTTTTTT | CASSLVPGGTGSTGELFF
many | TRBJ2-2 | TRBV6-5 | NA | TGTGCCAGCAGTTATTGGGGTGCCGACACCGGGGAGCTGTTTTTT | CASSYWGADTGELFF
NA | TRBJ1-1 | TRBV18 | NA | TGTGCCAGCTCAACAGATGGACAGCTGAACACTGAAGCTTTCTTT | CASSTDGQLNTEAFF
few | TRBJ1-1 | TRBV7-3 | NA | TGTGCCAGCAGCCCCAACAGAGGGCTTGAAGCTTTCTTT | CASSPNRGLEAFF